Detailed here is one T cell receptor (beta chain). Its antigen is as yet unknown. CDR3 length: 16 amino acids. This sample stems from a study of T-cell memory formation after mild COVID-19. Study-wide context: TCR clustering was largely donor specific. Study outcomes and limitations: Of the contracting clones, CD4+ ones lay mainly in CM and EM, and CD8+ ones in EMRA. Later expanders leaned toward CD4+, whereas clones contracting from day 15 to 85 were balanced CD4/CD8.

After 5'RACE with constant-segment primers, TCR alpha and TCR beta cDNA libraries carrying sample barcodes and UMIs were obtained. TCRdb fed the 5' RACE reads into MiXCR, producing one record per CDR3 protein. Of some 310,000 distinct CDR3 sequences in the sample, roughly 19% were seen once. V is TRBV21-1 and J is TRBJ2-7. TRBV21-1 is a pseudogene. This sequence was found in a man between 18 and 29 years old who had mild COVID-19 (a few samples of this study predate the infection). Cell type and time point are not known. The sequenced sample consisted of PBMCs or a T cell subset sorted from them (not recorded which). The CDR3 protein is CASSKVRRKWTYEQYV. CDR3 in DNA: TGTGCCAGCAGCAAAGTTCGCCGTAAATGGACCTACGAGCAGTACGTC.